These 17 T cell receptor beta chains were sequenced from one sample in a study of vaccination and CD4 T cells after COVID-19. What these receptors recognize is not known. Treatment here: roughly nine-day PBMC culture with coronavirus spike peptide pools or control peptides (ViraFEST assay). With the Oncomine TCR Beta short-read assay, DNA from cultured CD4+ T cells was sequenced. MiXCR, run by TCRdb on the PCR reads, gives a single entry per CDR3 protein. Of about 21,000 distinct CDR3 sequences in the sample, almost 50% are singletons; the top ten hold roughly 9%. The sequencing sample was made of CD4+ T cells from blood, cultured in vitro. Source of these receptors: a human donor who had recovered from COVID-19.

The table lists this clonotype with a few counts. The V call is TRBV10-3, the J call TRBJ2-3; perhaps TRBD1 as D (6 bases). The CDR3 totals 13 residues. Germline values: CDR1 ENHRY, CDR2 SYGVKD. V lost 8 bases to trimming and J lost 3 bases, with 12 bases between them. The CDR3 loop is CAIGEQGTDTQYF. The DNA of the CDR3 is TGTGCCATCGGGGAGCAGGGGACAGATACGCAGTATTTT.

The CDR3 DNA is TGTGCCAGCAGCTTAGCGGGGAACACCGGGGAGCTGTTTTTT. Residues: CASSLAGNTGELFF. The chain carries TRBV7-9 and TRBJ2-2; D remains ambiguous. Trimming pared 0 bases from V and 1 base from J, leaving 3 bases between. The CDR3 is 14 residues long. Germline V lookup: CDR1 SEHNR, CDR2 FQNEAQ (reference sequence).

The CDR3 nucleotides are TGCAGTGCTACCCGTTCCGGTTCTGGAGGAGCTTTCTTT. Residues: CSATRSGSGGAFF. This chain links TRBV20-1 with TRBJ1-1; D unresolved. The CDR3 extends over 13 amino acids. Germline loops: CDR1 DFQATT, CDR2 SNEGSKA (reference sequence). V lost 4 bases, J lost 10 bases, and 19 bases lay in between.

The chain uses TRBV5-1 and TRBJ2-1, with 9 bases fitting TRBD2. V was pared by 1 base and J by 7 bases, with 9 bases of the junction left unmatched. Germline V lookup: CDR1 SGHRS, CDR2 YFSETQ. This CDR3 has 16 amino acids. The CDR3 spells CASSLPTSGPGNEQFF. The CDR3 DNA reads as TGCGCCAGCAGCTTGCCGACTAGCGGCCCGGGGAATGAGCAGTTCTTC. The full variable domain, its missing parts supplied by reference TRBV5-1 and TRBJ2-1, is KAGVTQTPRYLIKTRGQQVTLSCSPISGHRSVSWYQQTPGQGLQFLFEYFSETQRNKGNFPGRFSGRQFSNSRSEMNVSTLELGDSALYLCASSLPTSGPGNEQFFGPGTRLTVL.

The chain uses TRBV2 and TRBJ2-5; 10 positions match TRBD1. With 4 bases clipped from V and 3 bases from J, the junction kept 5 bases outside the gene matches. Germline V gene sequence: CDR1 SNHLY, CDR2 FYNNEI. The CDR3 sequence is 15 residues long. CDR3 region: CASSVQGTGEETQYF. The CDR3 DNA is TGTGCCAGCAGTGTGCAAGGGACAGGGGAAGAGACCCAGTACTTC.

This clonotype was counted a single time. The chain joins TRBV20-1 to TRBJ1-6, with TRBD1 as a possible D gene (5 bases). The V and J ends lost 0 bases and 0 bases respectively, with 12 bases between them. There are 17 residues in the CDR3. Per the germline V gene, CDR1 is DFQATT and CDR2 is SNEGSKA (reference sequence). CDR3 amino acids: CSARDGGLSSYNSPLHF. The CDR3 nucleotides are TGCAGTGCTAGAGATGGGGGGTTGAGCTCCTATAATTCACCCCTCCACTTT.

V is TRBV7-9 and J is TRBJ2-7, with 10 bases aligning to TRBD2. In germline, CDR1 is SEHNR, CDR2 FQNEAQ (reference sequence). The length of the CDR3 is 17 residues. With V trimmed by 6 bases and J by 2 bases, 13 bases remained unmatched. Written as DNA, the CDR3 is TGTGCCAGCAGTAGAGGGTGGGGAGGACTAGCGGCCTACGAGCAGTACTTC. Amino acid sequence: CASSRGWGGLAAYEQYF.

The chain couples TRBV30 to TRBJ1-1, with D unresolved. The V end was cut by 4 bases, the J end by 0 bases, with 9 bases between. CDR1 is GTSNPN, CDR2 SVGIG, per germline (reference sequence). This CDR3 contains 13 residues. CDR3 region: CAWNNYVNTEAFF. CDR3 nucleotides: TGTGCCTGGAACAACTACGTGAACACTGAAGCTTTCTTT.

The CDR3 protein is CASSDPGSSRSYEQYF. CDR3 bases: TGTGCCAGCAGTGACCCGGGTAGTAGCCGATCCTACGAGCAGTACTTC. The chain couples TRBV12-3 or TRBV12-4 to TRBJ2-7; D remains unclear. This CDR3 is 16 amino acids long. Trimming stripped 5 bases from V and 1 base from J, with 18 bases between.

The chain has TRBV28 and TRBJ1-5, with D uncertain. The germline V gene has CDR1 MDHEN and CDR2 SYDVKM. The CDR3 sequence is 15 residues long. Trimming shortened V by 3 bases and J by 10 bases, and 19 bases separated the two germline ends. The CDR3 DNA is TGTGCCAGCAGTTTGGCAGGCCTGCCGAAGGACCCCCAGCATTTT. It codes for CASSLAGLPKDPQHF.

The chain carries TRBV6-5 and TRBJ1-1; 8 nucleotides match TRBD1. Losses at the gene ends were 2 bases for V and 3 bases for J; bases not matched to a gene: 2. In germline, CDR1 is MNHEY, CDR2 SVGAGI. CDR3 length: 14 residues. The CDR3 loop is CASSYNRGDTEAFF. The CDR3 DNA sequence: TGTGCCAGCAGTTACAACAGGGGGGACACTGAAGCTTTCTTT.

V usage is TRBV10-3 and J usage is TRBJ2-7; 7 bases are shared with TRBD2. Germline V gene sequence: CDR1 ENHRY, CDR2 SYGVKD. There are 14 residues in the CDR3. With 7 bases clipped from V and 3 bases from J, the junction kept 9 bases outside the gene matches. The CDR3 coding sequence is TGTGCCATCAAAGGAGGCGGGAGTCACTACGAGCAGTACTTC. Translated: CAIKGGGSHYEQYF.

V and J are TRBV12-3 or TRBV12-4 and TRBJ1-5; 8 bases map to TRBD1. The CDR3 sequence is 13 residues long. The V gene end was trimmed by 7 bases and the J gene end by 7 bases; junction bases not matched to a gene: 6. CDR3 nucleotide sequence: TGTGCCAGCAAGCAGGGGGCGAACCAGCCCCAGCATTTT. Translated, it gives CASKQGANQPQHF.

This rearrangement joins TRBV20-1 to TRBJ1-4; tentative D call: TRBD1 (5 bases). Germline V lookup: CDR1 DFQATT, CDR2 SNEGSKA (reference sequence). The CDR3 length is 12 residues. The V end lost 5 bases, the J end lost 5 bases, and 9 bases lay between the germline ends. The CDR3 DNA reads as TGCAGTGCTGCCGGGACGAATGAAAAACTGTTTTTT. As protein: CSAAGTNEKLFF.

J is TRBJ1-5 and V is TRBV20-1, with D possibly matching TRBD1 (6 bases). The V end was cut by 3 bases, the J end by 5 bases, with 14 bases between. CDR1 is DFQATT, CDR2 SNEGSKA, per germline (reference sequence). The CDR3 contains 14 residues. This CDR3 reads CSARGPGEHQPQHF. The CDR3 DNA is TGCAGTGCTAGGGGGCCAGGGGAGCATCAGCCCCAGCATTTT.

In this sample, this clonotype turned up a few times. This chain connects TRBV7-2 to TRBJ1-2, with TRBD1 as a possible D gene (6 bases). Trimming shortened V by 3 bases and J by 3 bases, and 11 bases separated the two germline ends. Germline V gene sequence: CDR1 SGHTA, CDR2 FQGNSA. The CDR3 has 14 residues. Here the CDR3 DNA reads TGTGCCAGCAGCTTCTCAGGGGAGGACTATGGCTACACCTTC. This sequence encodes CASSFSGEDYGYTF.

This clonotype was detected a few times. The V and J genes are TRBV27 and TRBJ1-2, with 9 bases fitting TRBD1. The CDR3 runs to 15 residues. With 2 bases clipped from V and 5 bases from J, the junction kept 6 bases outside the gene matches. Germline V CDR1 and CDR2: MNHEY, SMNVEV (reference sequence). CDR3 DNA sequence: TGTGCCAGCAGTTTAGGGACAGGGCGGATTTATGGCTACACCTTC. This translates into CASSLGTGRIYGYTF.